This TCR beta chain derives from a study of cytomegalovirus exposure and HLA in healthy donors. General study points: Researchers catalogued under 200 TCR beta chains as cytomegalovirus-associated. One later analysis, an examination of the approximately 130 validation repertoires, found that first-cohort TCR clusters tended to co-occur in them.

The donors were part of the validation cohort of more than 90 subjects. That cohort was separate from the first cohort, which comprised fewer than 800 subjects. Trimming took off 7 bases at V and 4 bases at J, with 20 bases between the two ends. Germline V CDR1 and CDR2: SGHVS, FNYEAQ. CDR3 size: 17 residues. The protocol was immunoSEQ multiplex PCR, while the TCRdb copy is restricted to in-frame clones and leaves out a portion. The data contain approximately 120,000 clones, approximately 94% of them singletons. With regard to this clone: Its specificity is not known.

The rearrangement joins TRBV7-6 to TRBJ2-6, with D possibly matching TRBD2 (7 bases). This TCR was recovered from a woman in her late teens or twenties in good health and CMV-seronegative. Sequenced: PBMCs. The CDR3 nucleotides are TGTGCCAGCACCAAAGACGGGGGGCGGAGAGGGGCCAACGTCCTGACTTTC. It specifies CASTKDGGRRGANVLTF.